The next 25 T cell receptor beta chains were all read from a single sample in a study of T cell responses to AZD1222 COVID-19 vaccine. Generated by immunoSEQ multiplex PCR, the TCRdb table keeps only in-frame clones and is missing some. The table includes about 100,000 clones, 87% detected once. The source material was peripheral blood, sampled on day 0 of AZD1222 vaccination. The receptors derive from an adult in good health.

The rearrangement joins TRBV11-2 to TRBJ1-3; D gene ambiguous. The CDR3 is 15 residues long. Looked up from germline, CDR1 is SGHAT and CDR2 is FQNNGV. The germline V and J ends were trimmed by 4 bases and 0 bases, with 10 bases remaining between them. The CDR3 sequence: CASSSFSSSGNTIYF. In nucleotides, the CDR3 is TGTGCCAGCAGCTCGTTCAGTAGCTCTGGAAACACCATATATTTT.

V and J are TRBV18 and TRBJ2-2; D not certain. Germline CDR1 is KGHSH and CDR2 is LQKENI. The CDR3 runs 14 residues. Trimming took off 0 bases at V and 5 bases at J, with 7 bases between the two ends. The CDR3, as DNA: TGTGCCAGCTCACCACCGGAACGAACCGGGGAGCTGTTTTTT. It yields the protein CASSPPERTGELFF.

Written as DNA, the CDR3 is TGTGCCAGCAGTTACGGACAGGCCTCGGACTATGGCTACACCTTC. Translation: CASSYGQASDYGYTF. This sequence joins TRBV6-5 and TRBJ1-2, with 7 bases aligning to TRBD1. CDR3 length equals 15 residues. From germline, CDR1 is MNHEY and CDR2 SVGAGI. Germline trimming cut 2 bases from V and 3 bases from J; bases unmatched to any gene: 6.

Only a few counts were recorded for this clone. The V and J genes are TRBV4-1 and TRBJ1-5; maybe TRBD1 (6 bases). CDR1 is MGHRA and CDR2 is YSYEKL in the germline V gene. CDR3 length equals 15 residues. Trimming left V 3 bases short and J 6 bases short, with 15 bases between. This CDR3 reads CASSQTGRQFQPQHF. As DNA, the CDR3 is TGCGCCAGCAGCCAGACAGGAAGGCAATTTCAGCCCCAGCATTTT.

This clone occurred many times. The chain recombines TRBV7-3 with TRBJ2-2, with no clear D. This CDR3 has 12 residues. The V gene's germline CDR1 is SGHTA and CDR2 FQGTGA. Between the trimmed V and J ends, which lost 4 bases and 6 bases, there was a span of 6 bases. In DNA form, the CDR3 reads TGTGCCAGCAGCTCCCTATCCGGGGAGCTGTTTTTT. Protein product: CASSSLSGELFF.

The chain is built from TRBV9 and TRBJ2-3; 8 positions match TRBD1. The V gene end was trimmed by 4 bases and the J gene end by 6 bases; junction bases not matched to a gene: 13. The germline CDR1 and CDR2 sequences are SGDLS and YYNGEE. This CDR3 contains 16 residues. The CDR3 spells CASSPGRTGGWDTQYF. The CDR3, as DNA: TGTGCCAGCAGCCCAGGCCGAACAGGGGGGTGGGATACGCAGTATTTT. Together with reference TRBV9 and TRBJ2-3, the CDR3 gives the full variable domain: DSGVTQTPKHLITATGQRVTLRCSPRSGDLSVYWYQQSLDQGLQFLIQYYNGEERAKGNILERFSAQQFPDLHSELNLSSLELGDSALYFCASSPGRTGGWDTQYFGPGTRLTVL.

The chain joins TRBV4-3 to TRBJ1-6; D is ambiguous. V dropped 0 bases and J dropped 10 bases, with 13 bases sitting between them. Looked up from germline, CDR1 is LGHNA and CDR2 is YSLEER. The CDR3 has 15 residues. CDR3 sequence (DNA): TGCGCCAGCAGCCAAGATTTAGGCCTGAGATCACCCCTCCACTTT. Protein product: CASSQDLGLRSPLHF.

Written as DNA, the CDR3 is TGCAGCGTTGGACTAGCGGGAATCGGTCGGGGGGATACGCAGTATTTT. Translated, it gives CSVGLAGIGRGDTQYF. V and J are TRBV29-1 and TRBJ2-3; 11 nucleotides align to TRBD2. V lost 4 bases to trimming and J lost 6 bases; unmatched junction nucleotides: 12. The CDR3 is 16 residues long. Germline V gives CDR1 SQVTM, CDR2 ANQGSEA.

V gene TRBV6-1 combines with J gene TRBJ1-6; weak D call: TRBD1 (5 bases). Trimming pared 4 bases from V and 4 bases from J, leaving 14 bases between. This CDR3 is built from 16 residues. The V gene's germline CDR1 is MNHNS and CDR2 SASEGT. The DNA for the CDR3 is TGTGCCAGCAGTGCCCTGACAGAAAAGTATAATTCACCCCTCCACTTT. It encodes CASSALTEKYNSPLHF.

The rearrangement joins TRBV10-3 to TRBJ2-1; the D gene is possibly TRBD2 (6 bases). From germline, CDR1 is ENHRY and CDR2 SYGVKD. V was pared by 10 bases and J by 0 bases, with 13 bases between. The length of the CDR3 is 14 residues. The chain's CDR3 is CATKLAPSYNEQFF. DNA of the CDR3: TGTGCCACGAAACTAGCACCCTCCTACAATGAGCAGTTCTTC.

The V gene is TRBV19, the J gene TRBJ2-1; D gene unclear. Trimming shortened V by 5 bases and J by 4 bases, and 3 bases separated the two germline ends. The CDR3 runs 11 residues. Germline assignment: CDR1 LNHDA and CDR2 SQIVND (reference sequence). Here the CDR3 reads CASSEYNEQFF. CDR3 DNA sequence: TGTGCCAGTAGTGAATACAATGAGCAGTTCTTC.

The rearrangement links TRBV18 to TRBJ1-6; a possible D gene is TRBD1 (5 bases). Germline assignment: CDR1 KGHSH and CDR2 LQKENI. The CDR3 spans 14 residues. Trimming removed 8 bases from V and 8 bases from J, with 16 bases in between. The CDR3 nucleotides are TGTGCCAGCATGCCCGGGACGGGGGATTCACCCCTCCACTTT. Its translation: CASMPGTGDSPLHF.

This clone has more than one count but fewer than ten. V and J are TRBV6-5 and TRBJ1-3, with a possible D match to TRBD1 (5 bases). The CDR3 is 15 residues long. Germline CDR1 MNHEY, CDR2 SVGAGI. Trimming took 5 bases from V and 4 from J, leaving 15 bases between them. CDR3 region: CASSPQGVPGNTIYF. CDR3 nucleotides: TGTGCCAGCAGTCCGCAGGGAGTTCCAGGAAACACCATATATTTT.

This sequence joins TRBV27 and TRBJ1-1, with D maybe TRBD1 (5 bases). This CDR3 region has 19 residues. Trimming shortened V by 4 bases and J by 1 base, and 25 bases separated the two germline ends. The germline V gene encodes CDR1 MNHEY and CDR2 SMNVEV (reference sequence). CDR3 sequence reads: CASSSNFVQPPQGNTEAFF. The CDR3 DNA follows: TGTGCCAGCAGTTCCAATTTCGTCCAACCTCCGCAGGGGAACACTGAAGCTTTCTTT.

The chain couples TRBV7-2 to TRBJ1-2; D is undetermined. Per germline, CDR1 SGHTA and CDR2 FQGNSA. The length of the CDR3 is 13 residues. Between the trimmed V and J ends, which lost 5 bases and 2 bases, there was a span of 9 bases. CDR3 residues: CASSPSENYGYTF. In DNA, the CDR3 is TGTGCCAGCAGCCCGTCGGAGAACTATGGCTACACCTTC. The full variable domain, with the rest looked up from reference TRBV7-2 and TRBJ1-2, is GAGVSQSPSNKVTEKGKDVELRCDPISGHTALYWYRQSLGQGLEFLIYFQGNSAPDKSGLPSDRFSAERTGGSVSTLTIQRTQQEDSAVYLCASSPSENYGYTFGSGTRLTVV.

This clone was counted between two and nine times. The rearrangement links TRBV9 to TRBJ1-2, with TRBD1 matching over 9 bases. This CDR3 is built from 14 residues. Germline V gene data show CDR1 as SGDLS and CDR2 as YYNGEE. Trimming removed 3 bases from V and 4 bases from J; junction bases left unmatched: 4. The CDR3 bases are TGTGCCAGCAGCGCGCAACAGGGGGCCTATGGCTACACCTTC. Translated: CASSAQQGAYGYTF.

The chain couples TRBV5-1 to TRBJ1-1; 7 bases agree with TRBD1. There are 14 residues in the CDR3. With 0 bases clipped from V and 6 bases from J, the junction kept 5 bases outside the gene matches. CDR1 and CDR2 (germline): SGHRS, YFSETQ. CDR3 sequence reads: CASSLDRGGAEAFF. The CDR3 DNA follows: TGCGCCAGCAGCTTGGACAGGGGAGGGGCTGAAGCTTTCTTT.

CDR3 protein: CASSIPPNTEAFF. The CDR3 nucleotides are TGTGCCAGTAGTATCCCCCCGAACACTGAAGCTTTCTTT. This rearrangement joins TRBV19 to TRBJ1-1; D not resolved. Trimming took 3 bases from V and 1 from J, leaving 6 bases between them. Germline V gene data show CDR1 as LNHDA and CDR2 as SQIVND (reference sequence). The CDR3 is 13 residues long. Complete variable domain (other parts from reference TRBV19 and TRBJ1-1): DGGITQSPKYLFRKEGQNVTLSCEQNLNHDAMYWYRQDPGQGLRLIYYSQIVNDFQKGDIAEGYSVSREKKESFPLTVTSAQKNPTAFYLCASSIPPNTEAFFGQGTRLTVV.

This clone was found once. V usage is TRBV7-2 and J usage is TRBJ2-3; D call uncertain. From germline, CDR1 is SGHTA and CDR2 FQGNSA. The CDR3 spans 12 residues. Trimming took 5 bases from V and 0 from J, leaving 3 bases between them. CDR3 nucleotide sequence: TGTGCCAGCAGCCCTAGCACAGATACGCAGTATTTT. The encoded protein is CASSPSTDTQYF.

This chain links TRBV7-9 with TRBJ1-4, with D possibly matching TRBD1 (5 bases). Looked up from germline, CDR1 is SEHNR and CDR2 is FQNEAQ (reference sequence). V was cut by 6 bases and J by 3 bases, with 14 bases left in between. The CDR3 consists of 15 residues. CDR3 sequence reads: CASSLTGTANEKLFF. The DNA for the CDR3 is TGTGCCAGCAGTCTTACCGGGACGGCTAATGAAAAACTGTTTTTT.

This sequence joins TRBV7-3 and TRBJ2-1; D may be TRBD2 (6 bases). The CDR3 extends over 15 amino acids. The germline V and J ends were trimmed by 5 bases and 2 bases, with 13 bases remaining between them. Per the germline V gene, CDR1 is SGHTA and CDR2 is FQGTGA. CDR3 protein: CASSQQAGTYNEQFF. DNA for the CDR3: TGTGCCAGCAGCCAGCAGGCGGGAACCTACAATGAGCAGTTCTTC.

V and J are TRBV21-1 and TRBJ2-7; no DNA check was done on the table's D call, TRBD1. TRBV21-1 is a recognized pseudogene. This CDR3 spans 17 amino acids. CDR3 coding DNA: TGTGCCAGCCCTCAGCGGGACAGGGGGGCTGACCCCTACGAGCAGTACTTC. Amino acid sequence: CASPQRDRGADPYEQYF.

The chain uses TRBV3-1 (or the pseudogene TRBV3-2) and TRBJ1-2; D is uncertain. The germline V and J ends were trimmed by 2 bases and 7 bases, with 11 bases remaining between them. Germline V lookup: CDR1 LGHDT, CDR2 YNNKEL (reference sequence). The length of the CDR3 is 13 residues. This chain's CDR3 is CASSQRADGGYTF. CDR3 sequence (DNA): TGTGCCAGCAGCCAACGGGCGGACGGTGGCTACACCTTC.

This chain uses TRBV5-4 with TRBJ1-2; D is unresolved. This CDR3 has 13 residues. V lost 5 bases and J lost 8, with 16 bases in between. Germline V gene lookup returns CDR1 SGHNT and CDR2 YYREEE (reference sequence). CDR3 nucleotides: TGTGCCAGCAGGAACCCTATCACGCGGGGCTACACCTTC. Amino acid sequence: CASRNPITRGYTF.

This clone occurred a few times. This chain connects TRBV5-6 to TRBJ2-3; D is undetermined. The germline gives CDR1 SGHDT, CDR2 YYEEEE. The CDR3 contains 15 residues. Trimming stripped 1 base from V and 4 bases from J, with 13 bases between. CDR3 residues: CASSLLPESADTQYF. The CDR3 DNA is TGTGCCAGCAGCTTGCTACCTGAATCCGCAGATACGCAGTATTTT.